This T cell receptor (beta chain) was sequenced in a study of siplizumab effects on memory and regulatory T cells. In the case of this clone: Its antigen is unknown.

Broader study findings: The alloreactive clones that mapped to unstimulated subsets made up only a minor fraction. Neither a naive nor a memory phenotype was assignable to roughly 80-96% of proliferating CD4+ or CD8+ clones. The diversity of naive T cells seemed greater than that of memory cells, and their alloresponse contribution seemed major.

Around 96,000 TCR templates were measured in each sample. Measured with immunoSEQ multiplex PCR; TCRdb has only the in-frame clones, and not every one. The sample includes 99,000 or so clones, about 93% of them seen just once. Germline loops: CDR1 SGHAT, CDR2 FQDESV (reference sequence). This CDR3 comprises 15 residues. V was clipped by 4 bases and J by 2 bases; unmatched bases: 6. Material: Tregs sorted from blood. The receptor's source is a human donor in good health. This chain joins TRBV11-1 and TRBJ2-3; 7 nucleotides line up with TRBD2. This chain's CDR3 is CASSWNSGHTDTQYF. For the CDR3, the DNA is TGTGCCAGCAGCTGGAATAGCGGGCACACAGATACGCAGTATTTT.